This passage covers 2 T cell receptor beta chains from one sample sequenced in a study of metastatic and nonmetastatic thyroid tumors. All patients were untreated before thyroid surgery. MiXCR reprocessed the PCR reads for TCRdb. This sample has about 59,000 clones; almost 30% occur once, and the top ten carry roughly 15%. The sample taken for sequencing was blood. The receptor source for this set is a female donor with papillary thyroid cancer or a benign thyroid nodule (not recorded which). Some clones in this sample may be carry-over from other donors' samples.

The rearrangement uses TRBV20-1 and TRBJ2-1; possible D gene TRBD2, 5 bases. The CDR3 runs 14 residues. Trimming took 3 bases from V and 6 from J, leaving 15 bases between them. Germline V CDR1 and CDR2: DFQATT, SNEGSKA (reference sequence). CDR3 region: CSASSSLRSNEQFF. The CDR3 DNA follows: TGCAGTGCTAGCTCTAGCCTAAGGTCCAATGAGCAGTTCTTC.

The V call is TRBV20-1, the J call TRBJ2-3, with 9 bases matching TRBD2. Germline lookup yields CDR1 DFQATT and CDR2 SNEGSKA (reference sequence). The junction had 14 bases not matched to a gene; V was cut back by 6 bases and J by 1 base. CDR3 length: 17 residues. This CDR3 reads CSAPHLAGGPGTDTQYF. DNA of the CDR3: TGCAGTGCCCCTCATTTGGCGGGAGGGCCGGGCACAGATACGCAGTATTTT.